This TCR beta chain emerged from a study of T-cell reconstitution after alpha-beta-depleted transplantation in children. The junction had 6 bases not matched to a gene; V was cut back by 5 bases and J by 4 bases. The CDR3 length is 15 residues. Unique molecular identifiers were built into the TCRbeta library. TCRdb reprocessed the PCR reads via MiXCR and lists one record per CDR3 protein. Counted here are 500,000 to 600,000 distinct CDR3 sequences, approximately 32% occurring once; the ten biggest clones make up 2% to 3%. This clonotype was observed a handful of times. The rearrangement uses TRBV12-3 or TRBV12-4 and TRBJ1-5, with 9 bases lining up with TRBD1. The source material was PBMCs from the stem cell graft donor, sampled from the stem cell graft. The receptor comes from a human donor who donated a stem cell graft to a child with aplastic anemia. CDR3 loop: CASSRRQGGNQPQHF. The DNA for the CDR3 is TGTGCCAGCAGTCGAAGACAGGGGGGGAATCAGCCCCAGCATTTT.